A selection of T cell receptor beta chains follows, all from one sample in a study of regulatory T cells in long-lasting Graves disease. TCRdb re-called the multiplex PCR reads with MiXCR, one entry per CDR3 protein. Of 400,000 to 550,000 distinct CDR3 sequences in the sample, about 17% were seen once. The same data also contributed to another study, on T cells in Graves' hyperthyroidism and ophthalmopathy.

This material consisted of peripheral blood mononuclear cells (PBMCs), taken at new diagnosis, from a patient treated with antithyroid drugs. Receptors were obtained from a woman aged 18-30 years with Graves disease. The conserved cysteine and the conserved F or W are not part of the CDR3 here. Each record gives: D gene, V gene, clone size, J gene, CDR3 protein. The D gene is left open where the match is weak. Size is stated for part of the rows, as once, few or many counts, or as a class when the clone is expanded.

>-|TRBV7-8|few|TRBJ1-1
ASSPPAGGTEAF
>TRBD1|TRBV6-2/TRBV6-3|few|TRBJ1-3
ASSAIQGATSGNTIY
>-|TRBV19|-|TRBJ2-7
ASSGGGRLTYEQY
>-|TRBV7-9|-|TRBJ2-2
ASSFNVMGTGELF
>TRBD2|TRBV15|few|TRBJ2-7
ATSRETSGRAQTYEQY
>TRBD1|TRBV20-1|-|TRBJ1-2
SAGQVYGYT
>TRBD2|TRBV9|-|TRBJ2-7
ASSVGLAGTYEQY
>-|TRBV3-1|many|TRBJ2-2
ASSHTGELF
>-|TRBV5-1|many|TRBJ2-3
ASRPSRIRTDTQY
>-|TRBV6-1|-|TRBJ2-3
ASRVPNTQY
>-|TRBV27|many|TRBJ2-1
ASSLSGWYNEQF
>TRBD2|TRBV20-1|many|TRBJ2-3
SASRETSENTDTQY
>-|TRBV28|many|TRBJ2-2
ASSLYPLPGAQTGELF
>-|TRBV6-5|many|TRBJ1-2
ASSYPGGYT
>TRBD2|TRBV5-1|many|TRBJ2-2
ASSFSGTNTGELF
>-|TRBV29-1|many|TRBJ2-5
SASTGQETQY
>TRBD2|TRBV27|-|TRBJ2-1
ASTRTSGSGLNEQF
>-|TRBV11-2|few|TRBJ2-1
ASSRAGINEQF
>-|TRBV5-1|many|TRBJ2-3
ASSLAQQGAGTTDTQY
>-|TRBV28|-|TRBJ2-7
ASSLNWYEQY
>-|TRBV9|-|TRBJ2-1
ASSVASDVYNEQF
>-|TRBV10-3|-|TRBJ2-5
AISVEGSETQY
>TRBD2|TRBV28|-|TRBJ2-2
ASRPSGSDWELF
>TRBD2|TRBV20-1|few|TRBJ2-7
SAFSGRAYYEQY
>-|TRBV29-1|-|TRBJ1-1
SAQHTRNMNTEAF
>TRBD1|TRBV30|many|TRBJ2-7
AWSDRGYEQY
>TRBD1|TRBV6-1|many|TRBJ2-7
ASRKQGASEQY
>-|TRBV9|-|TRBJ1-3
ASGGNTIY
>TRBD2|TRBV11-2|many|TRBJ2-3
ASSLIPAGGPLDTQY
>TRBD2|TRBV29-1|few|TRBJ2-1
SVVGTSRDPYNEQF
>-|TRBV11-2|many|TRBJ1-2
ASSFVNYGYT
>-|TRBV6-5|few|TRBJ2-1
ASSYSVEINEQF
>-|TRBV7-9|few|TRBJ1-5
ASSSTNSNQPQH
>TRBD1|TRBV7-2|many|TRBJ1-4
ASSLKLGQGAGGKLF
>TRBD1|TRBV3-1|-|TRBJ1-6
ASGPTPGTGSSSPLH
>TRBD2|TRBV12-3/TRBV12-4|few|TRBJ2-3
ASSPGTSFDTQY
>-|TRBV6-5|few|TRBJ1-1
ASSYLGVGGNTEAF
>TRBD1|TRBV2|many|TRBJ1-1
ASARTGSLVSTEAF
>TRBD1|TRBV10-3|-|TRBJ1-5
ATNRGRDQPQH
>-|TRBV6-1|few|TRBJ2-3
ASRDLPATHDTQY
>TRBD2|TRBV7-3|many|TRBJ2-5
ASSPTVGGETQY
>TRBD1|TRBV27|-|TRBJ1-2
ASSLSGQGNLANYGYT
>-|TRBV7-9|many|TRBJ2-7
ASSPKTGGYEQY
>TRBD1|TRBV6-1|few|TRBJ1-1
ASSEYDRGVNTEAF
>-|TRBV12-3/TRBV12-4|many|TRBJ1-2
ASSTTGNGYT
>-|TRBV4-2|few|TRBJ1-2
ASSQDFGGGGNGYT
>-|TRBV2|many|TRBJ1-1
ASSGGKPGVTEAF
>-|TRBV6-5|-|TRBJ2-1
ASSYSIYPAEQF
>TRBD2|TRBV6-2/TRBV6-3|many|TRBJ2-1
ASSYSLLAEGSYNEQF
>-|TRBV7-6|many|TRBJ1-5
ASSLAPGTWNQPQH
>-|TRBV7-2|many|TRBJ2-3
ASSVPTRREQY